This TCR beta chain comes out of a study of T cell repertoires in cytomegalovirus infection. Whole-study context: An indication of both CMV infection and matching HLA type came from public TCR beta signatures.

Germline-derived CDR1 and CDR2 are SGHDN and FVKESK. The V and J ends lost 4 bases and 1 base respectively, with 10 bases between them. The CDR3 runs to 14 residues. TCRdb re-called the reads with MiXCR, one entry per CDR3 protein. The profile shows 400,000 or so distinct CDR3 sequences, about 33% of them singletons. Ten or more counts support this clonotype. The receptor was isolated from a human donor in good health (CMV status not recorded). Some clones in this sample may be carry-over from other donors' samples. The rearrangement uses TRBV14 and TRBJ1-1; maybe TRBD1 (6 bases). Specimen: PBMCs. This CDR3 is CASSRRGANTEAFF. The DNA of the CDR3 is TGTGCCAGCAGCCGCCGGGGGGCGAACACTGAAGCTTTCTTT.